These T cell receptor beta chains were read from a single sample in a study. TCRdb recomputed calls from the RT-PCR reads with MiXCR, one row per CDR3 protein. The data hold about 680,000 distinct CDR3 sequences, with 14% observed a single time. Sequenced input: memory CD4+ T cells from blood. Receptor source: a female donor in good health, serving as a healthy control. The CDR3 runs from the conserved cysteine through the conserved F or W. For some rows the clone size is stated as once, few or many, or as a class when expanded; others skip it.

many	TRBV5-1	CASSHTDRTYEQYF
few	TRBV4-3	CASSEQGSQPQHF
many	TRBV12-3/TRBV12-4	CASSPLSGNRDTQYF
many	TRBV20-1	CSARDDPYQPQHF
few	TRBV28	CASRPTGGGEKLFF
.	TRBV6-2/TRBV6-3	CASSYLRLAGVFHSYEQYF
.	TRBV9	CASSVVGPQEGLISNQPQHF
few	TRBV10-3	CAISKGLADETQYF
many	TRBV7-2	CASSRQGHQETQYF
few	TRBV7-9	CASSLGNSNYEQYF
.	TRBV28	CASSPSASGTTRNNEQYF
few	TRBV20-1	CSADRTGAVNGYTF
many	TRBV7-2	CASRLGGQNYGYTF
.	TRBV24-1	CATSASDGGRPQHF
.	TRBV7-2	CASSLALRAGDSPLHF
.	TRBV7-2	CASSYGPTASGGEQYF
.	TRBV7-3	CASSLGGAGGYNEQFF
few	TRBV20-1	CTPAHTEAFF
few	TRBV15	CATSRVPGGAPGNTIYF
many	TRBV27	CASRAEQGATYEQYF
.	TRBV20-1	CSATDRQGWITQYF
.	TRBV18	CASSADGYTDTQYF
many	TRBV5-1	CASSTGQNTGELFF
.	TRBV18	CSSSPTSGGDEQYF
few	TRBV20-1	CSAIEASSTDTQYF
many	TRBV12-3/TRBV12-4	CASRTSRDRTYQETQYF
many	TRBV7-6	CASSLDRAGVGRDEQYF
many	TRBV7-2	CASSRDWETYEQYF
.	TRBV5-1	CASSLGGAGELEQYF
few	TRBV20-1	CSARSTGGWLEAFF
many	TRBV30	CAWTWFSINYGYTF
.	TRBV20-1	CSARDLDRRADTQYF
many	TRBV28	CASSSGQGVYGYTF
.	TRBV30	CAWSTGGTDTQYF
.	TRBV5-1	CASSLRRAANTGELFF
.	TRBV20-1	CSAPDTQGPYEQYF
many	TRBV7-9	CASSETSGRIGEQFF
few	TRBV12-3/TRBV12-4	CASSRNLGVSGNTIYF
few	TRBV9	CASSVAPGQAPEKLFF
few	TRBV10-3	CAIGREEGTDTQYF
.	TRBV2	CASKRTGGDEKLFF
many	TRBV7-2	CASSPDGGPGLFF